The sequence of this T cell receptor beta chain was determined in a study of CD8 T cells in ankylosing spondylitis. This CDR3 spans 13 amino acids. Deletions cut 3 bases from V and 0 bases from J, with 6 bases between. Germline V gene sequence: CDR1 LGHNT, CDR2 FRNRAP. In this sample, this clonotype turned up a few times. Quantitative 5'-RACE with molecular barcodes generated TCR beta libraries. One entry per CDR3 protein results from TCRdb running MiXCR on the 5' RACE reads. The sample has 150,000 to 250,000 distinct CDR3 sequences, 10% to 15% seen once. The V call is TRBV12-5, the J call TRBJ2-7; D not certain. This clonotype originated in a male donor with ankylosing spondylitis or in good health (not recorded which). The sample consisted of blood, either unsorted or a sorted T cell fraction (not recorded which). The CDR3 sequence: CASGFRSSYEQYF. CDR3 DNA: TGTGCTAGTGGTTTTCGCAGCTCCTACGAGCAGTACTTC.